A single TCR beta chain is shown here with its context. The data were taken from a study of blood T cell repertoires in COVID-19. Study information: The United States, Italy and Spain supplied acute and convalescent COVID-19 samples. T cells, B-cell-depleted T cells, or PBMCs provided the cDNA or gDNA that served as material.

The CDR3 totals 17 residues. V lost 3 bases and J 0 bases, leaving 13 bases between the germline ends. In germline, CDR1 is SGDLS, CDR2 YYNGEE. Original analysis: Reference gene primer amplification gave estimated nucleated cell counts. Data came from immunoSEQ multiplex PCR; TCRdb stores just in-frame clones and leaves some out. V and J calls and clone size are as listed in that table; D and trimming were resolved from the DNA. In the table there are under 300,000 clones, approximately 85% of which are singletons. The sample consisted of peripheral blood. V gene TRBV9 combines with J gene TRBJ2-6; maybe TRBD1 (6 bases). This sequence originates from a woman in her 30s with acute or convalescent COVID-19. CDR3 DNA sequence: TGTGCCAGCAGCGCCGGACAGATCCTCTCTGGGGCCAACGTCCTGACTTTC. Its protein product is CASSAGQILSGANVLTF.